This TCR beta chain comes out of a study of early T cells in non-severe SARS-CoV-2 infection (dated by TCRdb to 2020 to 2022). Context from the whole study: Because TCR sequencing relied on bulk RNA taken from unsorted whole blood, pairing of alpha and beta chains was not possible.

Set within a cohort of healthcare workers in London, UK, this nested case-control study involved weekly PCR testing of nasopharyngeal swabs along with blood sampling. Healthcare workers were enrolled in the week of the UK lockdown, from 23 to 31 March 2020, and were followed every week for up to 16 weeks. Including cysteine and phenylalanine, the CDR3 has 12 amino acids. Only CDR3 DNA is held: 36 bases, read in frame from base 1. V is shortened by 3 bases, J by 4 bases, and the region joining them spans 6 bases. Looking up the germline V gene yields CDR1 KGHSH and CDR2 LQKENI. Library prep was done by 5' RACE. The data were produced on a NextSeq 500. To correct for sequencing error and PCR bias, the TCR library protocol tagged individual cDNA molecules with unique molecular identifiers. Sequencing covered both TCR alpha and beta chains, and within each sample the abundances of alpha and beta sequences were tightly co-correlated. The authors' analysis ran thus. Decombinator V4 was used to perform V gene, J gene and CDR3 annotation of TCR sequences. TCRs were defined as expanded if a significant change between any two time points was detected under a Poisson model with p below 0.0001. TCR abundances were normalised to the total number of TCRs sequenced per sample and expressed as counts per million. MAIT TCRs were defined by TRAV1-2 paired with TRAJ12, TRAJ20 or TRAJ33, and iNKT TCRs by TRAV10 paired with TRAJ18. VDJdb, accessed 1 November 2021, was searched for CMV, EBV and SARS-CoV-2 annotated TCRs, excluding TCRs annotated for multiple antigens. TCRdb cleaned the public reads at Q25 with fastp, built clones with MiXCR and kept in-frame beta chains. Rows are combined by CDR3 protein, so each entry shows the most common genes and DNA. The V and J calls were determined by TCRdb, not by the authors. The sample data list 84,000 or so distinct CDR3 sequences, and 12% of these were observed just once. The top ten clones comprise approximately 2.6% of the sample.

A note on this clonotype: The antigen it recognizes is unknown. No quality values exist for individual bases; no much larger clone is one base distant.

Findings and caveats that apply to the study as a whole: Matching against VDJdb was skewed toward anti-spike CD8 responses, likely underestimated virus-specific expansions, and missed private and CD4 specificities.

In this chain, TRBV18 is recombined with TRBJ2-5; too little of a D gene remains to name it. The receptor was isolated from an adult who was a healthcare worker with PCR-confirmed SARS-CoV-2 infection or an uninfected control (not recorded which). What was sequenced was whole blood. The DNA is as follows: TGTGCCAGCTCACCCCTTCCAGAGACCCAGTACTTC. This gives the protein CASSPLPETQYF. The CDR3 plus the reference TRBV18 and TRBJ2-5 genes for the other parts give the full variable domain: NAGVMQNPRHLVRRRGQEARLRCSPMKGHSHVYWYRQLPEEGLKFMVYLQKENIIDESGMPKERFSAEFPKEGPSILRIQQVVRGDSAAYFCASSPLPETQYFGPGTRLLVL.